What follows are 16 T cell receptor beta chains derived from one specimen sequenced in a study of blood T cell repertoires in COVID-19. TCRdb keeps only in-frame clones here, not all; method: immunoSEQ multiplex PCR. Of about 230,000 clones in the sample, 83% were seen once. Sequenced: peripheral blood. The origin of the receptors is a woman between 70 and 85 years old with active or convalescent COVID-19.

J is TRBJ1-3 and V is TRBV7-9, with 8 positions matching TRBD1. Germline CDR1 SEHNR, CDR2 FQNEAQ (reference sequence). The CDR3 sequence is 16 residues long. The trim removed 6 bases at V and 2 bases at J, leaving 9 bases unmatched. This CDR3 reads CASSFNTGGAGNTIYF. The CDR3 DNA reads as TGTGCCAGCAGTTTCAACACAGGGGGAGCTGGAAACACCATATATTTT.

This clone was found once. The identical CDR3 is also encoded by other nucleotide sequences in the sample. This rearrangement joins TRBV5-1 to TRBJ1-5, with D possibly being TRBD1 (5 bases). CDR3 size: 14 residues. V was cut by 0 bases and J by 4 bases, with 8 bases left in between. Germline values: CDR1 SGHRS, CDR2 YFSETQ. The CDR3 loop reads CASSLVGGNQPQHF. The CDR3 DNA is TGCGCCAGCAGCTTGGTCGGGGGAAATCAGCCCCAGCATTTT.

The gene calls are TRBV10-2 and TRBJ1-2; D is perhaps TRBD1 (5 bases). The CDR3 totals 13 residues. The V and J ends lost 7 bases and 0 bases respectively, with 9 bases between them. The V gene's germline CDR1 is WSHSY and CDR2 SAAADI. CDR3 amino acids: CASTRDTNYGYTF. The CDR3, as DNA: TGCGCCAGCACCAGGGATACTAACTATGGCTACACCTTC.

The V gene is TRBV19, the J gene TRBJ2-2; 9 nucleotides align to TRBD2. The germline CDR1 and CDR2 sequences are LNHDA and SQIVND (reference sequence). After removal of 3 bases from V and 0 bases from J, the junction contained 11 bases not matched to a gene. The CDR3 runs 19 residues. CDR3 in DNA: TGTGCCAGTAGTATTCGGGCGGGAGGGCCCTTTGCGAACACCGGGGAGCTGTTTTTT. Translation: CASSIRAGGPFANTGELFF.

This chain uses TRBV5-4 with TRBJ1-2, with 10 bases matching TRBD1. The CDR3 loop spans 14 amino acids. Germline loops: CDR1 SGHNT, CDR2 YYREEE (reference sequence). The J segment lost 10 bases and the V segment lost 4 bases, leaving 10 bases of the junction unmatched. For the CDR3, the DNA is TGTGCCAGCAGCGCCCAGGGGGACAGGGGTTCCTACACCTTC. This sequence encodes CASSAQGDRGSYTF.

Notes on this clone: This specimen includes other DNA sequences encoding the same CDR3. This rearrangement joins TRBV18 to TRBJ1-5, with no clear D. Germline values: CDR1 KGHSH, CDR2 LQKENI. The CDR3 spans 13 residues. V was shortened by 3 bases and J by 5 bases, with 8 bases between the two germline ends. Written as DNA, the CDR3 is TGTGCCAGCTCACCCGGGCGGGATCAGCCCCAGCATTTT. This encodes CASSPGRDQPQHF.

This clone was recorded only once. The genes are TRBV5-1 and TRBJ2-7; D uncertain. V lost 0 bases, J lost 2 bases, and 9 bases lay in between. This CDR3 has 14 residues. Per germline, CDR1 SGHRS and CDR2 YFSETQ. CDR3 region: CASSLVNGAYEQYF. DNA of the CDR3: TGCGCCAGCAGCTTGGTGAACGGTGCCTACGAGCAGTACTTC.

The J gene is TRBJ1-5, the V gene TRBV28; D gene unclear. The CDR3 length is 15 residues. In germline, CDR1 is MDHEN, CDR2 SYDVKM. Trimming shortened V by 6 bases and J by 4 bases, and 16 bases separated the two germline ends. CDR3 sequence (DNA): TGTGCCAGCAGAACGGGAGGCTCGGGAAATCAGCCCCAGCATTTT. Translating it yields CASRTGGSGNQPQHF.

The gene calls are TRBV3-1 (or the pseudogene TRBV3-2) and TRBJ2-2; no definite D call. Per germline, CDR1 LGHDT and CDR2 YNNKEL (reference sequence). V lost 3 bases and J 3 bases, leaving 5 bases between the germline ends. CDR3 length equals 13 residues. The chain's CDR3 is CASSHGYTGELFF. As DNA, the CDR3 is TGTGCCAGCAGCCATGGCTACACCGGGGAGCTGTTTTTT.

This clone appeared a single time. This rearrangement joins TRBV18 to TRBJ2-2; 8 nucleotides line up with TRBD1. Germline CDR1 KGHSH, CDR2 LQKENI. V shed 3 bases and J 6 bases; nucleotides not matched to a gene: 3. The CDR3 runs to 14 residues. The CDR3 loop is CASSPRDRSGELFF. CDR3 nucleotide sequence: TGTGCCAGCTCACCTAGGGACAGGTCCGGGGAGCTGTTTTTT.

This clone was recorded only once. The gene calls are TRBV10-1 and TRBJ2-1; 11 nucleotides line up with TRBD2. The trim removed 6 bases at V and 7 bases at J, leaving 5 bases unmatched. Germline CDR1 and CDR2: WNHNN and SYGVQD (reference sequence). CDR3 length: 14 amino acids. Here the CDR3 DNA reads TGCGCCAGCAGCATAGCGGGAGGGCCGAATGAGCAGTTCTTC. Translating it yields CASSIAGGPNEQFF.

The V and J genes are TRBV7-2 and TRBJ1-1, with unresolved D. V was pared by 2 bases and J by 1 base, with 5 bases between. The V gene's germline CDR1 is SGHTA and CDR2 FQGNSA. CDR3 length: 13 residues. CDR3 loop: CASSLSRNTEAFF. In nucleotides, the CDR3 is TGTGCCAGCAGCTTATCCAGGAACACTGAAGCTTTCTTT. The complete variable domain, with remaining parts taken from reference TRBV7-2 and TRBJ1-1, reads GAGVSQSPSNKVTEKGKDVELRCDPISGHTALYWYRQSLGQGLEFLIYFQGNSAPDKSGLPSDRFSAERTGGSVSTLTIQRTQQEDSAVYLCASSLSRNTEAFFGQGTRLTVV.

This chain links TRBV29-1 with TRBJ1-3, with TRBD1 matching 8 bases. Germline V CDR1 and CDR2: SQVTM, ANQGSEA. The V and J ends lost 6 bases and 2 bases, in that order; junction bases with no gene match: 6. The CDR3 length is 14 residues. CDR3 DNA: TGCAGCGTCGCCGAACAGGGGGCTGGAAACACCATATATTTT. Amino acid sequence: CSVAEQGAGNTIYF.

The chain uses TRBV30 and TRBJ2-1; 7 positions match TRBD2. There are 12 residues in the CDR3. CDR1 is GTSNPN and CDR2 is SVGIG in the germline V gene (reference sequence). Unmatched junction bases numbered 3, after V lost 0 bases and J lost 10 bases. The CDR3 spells CAWSVLLAEQFF. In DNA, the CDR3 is TGTGCCTGGAGTGTACTACTAGCGGAGCAGTTCTTC. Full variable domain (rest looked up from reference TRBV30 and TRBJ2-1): SQTIHQWPATLVQPVGSPLSLECTVEGTSNPNLYWYRQAAGRGLQLLFYSVGIGQISSEVPQNLSASRPQDRQFILSSKKLLLSDSGFYLCAWSVLLAEQFFGPGTRLTVL.

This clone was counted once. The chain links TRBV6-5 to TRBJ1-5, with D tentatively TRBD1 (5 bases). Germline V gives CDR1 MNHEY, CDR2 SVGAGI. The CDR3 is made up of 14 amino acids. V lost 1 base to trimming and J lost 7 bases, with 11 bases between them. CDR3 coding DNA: TGTGCCAGCAGTTACTTCCCAGGGCAGCAGCCCCAGCATTTT. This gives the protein CASSYFPGQQPQHF.

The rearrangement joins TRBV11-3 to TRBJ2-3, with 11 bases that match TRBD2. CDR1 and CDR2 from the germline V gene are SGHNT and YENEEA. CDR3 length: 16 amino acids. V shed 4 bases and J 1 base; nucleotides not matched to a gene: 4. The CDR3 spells CASSSYSGGGTDTQYF. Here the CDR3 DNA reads TGTGCCAGCAGCTCTTATAGCGGGGGGGGCACAGATACGCAGTATTTT.